The rows below give T cell receptor beta chains drawn from one sample of a study of beta chain features in type 1 diabetes. Profiled with immunoSEQ multiplex PCR; TCRdb holds only in-frame clones, not every one. The sample shows around 650,000 clones, 9.5% to 15% of them seen only once. Sequencing was performed on naive CD4+ T cells from blood. The receptors derive from a man aged 25-45 years with type 1 diabetes. Both conserved end residues are part of each CDR3. The D gene is left open where the match is weak. A row's size may be missing; if present it is once, few, many or a size class.

j_gene: TRBJ2-7
abundance: NA
len: 14
v_gene: TRBV19
d_gene: NA
CDR3nt: TGTGCCAGTAGCTACCACGACAGGTTCTACGAGCAGTACTTC
CDR3aa: CASSYHDRFYEQYF

j_gene: TRBJ2-5
abundance: few
len: 14
v_gene: TRBV5-1
d_gene: NA
CDR3nt: TGCGCCAGCAGCTTGGGGCGGACCCAAGAGACCCAGTACTTC
CDR3aa: CASSLGRTQETQYF

j_gene: TRBJ1-2
abundance: NA
len: 14
v_gene: TRBV2
d_gene: TRBD1
CDR3nt: TGTGCCAGCAGTAGGGACAGGGTGGGAGAAGGCTACACCTTC
CDR3aa: CASSRDRVGEGYTF

j_gene: TRBJ2-4
abundance: NA
len: 14
v_gene: TRBV6-6
d_gene: TRBD1
CDR3nt: TGTGCCAGCACCTCCGGGGACAGGGGAAACATTCAGTACTTC
CDR3aa: CASTSGDRGNIQYF

j_gene: TRBJ2-1
abundance: few
len: 14
v_gene: TRBV9
d_gene: NA
CDR3nt: TGTGCCAGCAGCGTAGGCGGGTCTTCCCTTGAGCAGTTCTTC
CDR3aa: CASSVGGSSLEQFF

j_gene: TRBJ1-1
abundance: NA
len: 15
v_gene: TRBV7-9
d_gene: TRBD1
CDR3nt: TGTGCCAGCAGCTTAGAAGGGTCAGGGGGCACTGAAGCTTTCTTT
CDR3aa: CASSLEGSGGTEAFF

j_gene: TRBJ2-1
abundance: few
len: 12
v_gene: TRBV29-1
d_gene: NA
CDR3nt: TGCAGCGTTGACGCCCGCAACAATGAGCAGTTCTTC
CDR3aa: CSVDARNNEQFF

j_gene: TRBJ2-6
abundance: NA
len: 17
v_gene: TRBV5-4
d_gene: NA
CDR3nt: TGTGCCAGCAGCTTGGGAGGGACGCTATCTGGGGCCAACGTCCTGACTTTC
CDR3aa: CASSLGGTLSGANVLTF

j_gene: TRBJ1-3
abundance: few
len: 15
v_gene: TRBV6-6
d_gene: TRBD1
CDR3nt: TGTGCCAGCAGTTACCCGGACAGGGGAGGAAACACCATATATTTT
CDR3aa: CASSYPDRGGNTIYF

j_gene: TRBJ1-2
abundance: few
len: 11
v_gene: TRBV12-5
d_gene: NA
CDR3nt: TGTGCTAGTGGCTCGTACGGGGGCTACACCTTC
CDR3aa: CASGSYGGYTF

j_gene: TRBJ2-7
abundance: NA
len: 15
v_gene: TRBV19
d_gene: NA
CDR3nt: TGTGCCAGTAGTATTGGGGAGGAGGGCTCCTACGAGCAGTACTTC
CDR3aa: CASSIGEEGSYEQYF

j_gene: TRBJ2-1
abundance: few
len: 14
v_gene: TRBV6-6
d_gene: NA
CDR3nt: TGTGCCAGCAGTTACTCAGGGTCTAACAATGAGCAGTTCTTC
CDR3aa: CASSYSGSNNEQFF

j_gene: TRBJ1-1
abundance: few
len: 13
v_gene: TRBV2
d_gene: TRBD1
CDR3nt: TGTGCCAGCAACCGGGACAGCGGCACTGAAGCTTTCTTT
CDR3aa: CASNRDSGTEAFF

j_gene: TRBJ2-7
abundance: NA
len: 17
v_gene: TRBV7-3
d_gene: NA
CDR3nt: TGTGCCAGCAGCTTTGAGTCGGGCAGGGAACGATCCTACGAGCAGTACTTC
CDR3aa: CASSFESGRERSYEQYF

j_gene: TRBJ1-6
abundance: NA
len: 17
v_gene: TRBV18
d_gene: TRBD1
CDR3nt: TGTGCCAGCTCACCCACCGGGACAGGGTATAGTTATTCACCCCTCCACTTT
CDR3aa: CASSPTGTGYSYSPLHF

j_gene: TRBJ2-3
abundance: NA
len: 17
v_gene: TRBV4-1
d_gene: TRBD2
CDR3nt: TGCGCCAGCAGCCAAACCCCAGGCGGGGGGGCTACAGATACGCAGTATTTT
CDR3aa: CASSQTPGGGATDTQYF

j_gene: TRBJ2-6
abundance: few
len: 18
v_gene: TRBV7-9
d_gene: TRBD1
CDR3nt: TGTGCCAGCAACCTACCGGGACAGGGAACAACTGGGGCCAACGTCCTGACTTTC
CDR3aa: CASNLPGQGTTGANVLTF

j_gene: TRBJ2-5
abundance: few
len: 14
v_gene: TRBV29-1
d_gene: TRBD2
CDR3nt: TGCAGCGTCGCCCTCGGGACGGGAGGGGAGACCCAGTACTTC
CDR3aa: CSVALGTGGETQYF

j_gene: TRBJ2-1
abundance: few
len: 17
v_gene: TRBV2
d_gene: TRBD1
CDR3nt: TGTGCCAGCAGAGGCACCGGGACAGGGGGTTTCTACAATGAGCAGTTCTTC
CDR3aa: CASRGTGTGGFYNEQFF

j_gene: TRBJ2-5
abundance: NA
len: 14
v_gene: TRBV10-3
d_gene: TRBD2
CDR3nt: TGTGCCACCAGGACTAGCGAGTCACAAGAGACCCAGTACTTC
CDR3aa: CATRTSESQETQYF

j_gene: TRBJ2-7
abundance: NA
len: 12
v_gene: TRBV28
d_gene: TRBD1
CDR3nt: TGTGCCAGCATCGGGACAGCCTACGAGCAGTACTTC
CDR3aa: CASIGTAYEQYF

j_gene: TRBJ2-7
abundance: few
len: 17
v_gene: TRBV25-1
d_gene: NA
CDR3nt: TGTGCCAGCAGTGAATCAGGATTCGACAGCCGCACCTACGAGCAGTACTTC
CDR3aa: CASSESGFDSRTYEQYF

j_gene: TRBJ2-6
abundance: few
len: 14
v_gene: TRBV6-5
d_gene: NA
CDR3nt: TGTGCCAGCAGCCGGAAACTAGGGGCCAACGTCCTGACTTTC
CDR3aa: CASSRKLGANVLTF

j_gene: TRBJ1-2
abundance: few
len: 12
v_gene: TRBV6-6
d_gene: NA
CDR3nt: TGTGCCAGCAATCAGGGTGACTATGGCTACACCTTC
CDR3aa: CASNQGDYGYTF

j_gene: TRBJ2-5
abundance: few
len: 16
v_gene: TRBV7-9
d_gene: TRBD1
CDR3nt: TGTGCCAGCAGCTTACTACAGGGGACCTACCAAGAGACCCAGTACTTC
CDR3aa: CASSLLQGTYQETQYF

j_gene: TRBJ1-2
abundance: NA
len: 13
v_gene: TRBV5-1
d_gene: NA
CDR3nt: TGCGCCAGCAGCTTGGCTCTGAGAGATGGCTACACCTTC
CDR3aa: CASSLALRDGYTF

j_gene: TRBJ2-7
abundance: NA
len: 15
v_gene: TRBV18
d_gene: TRBD1
CDR3nt: TGTGCCAGCTCACCACCGGGACAGGGACCCTACGAGCAGTACTTC
CDR3aa: CASSPPGQGPYEQYF

j_gene: TRBJ1-5
abundance: few
len: 17
v_gene: TRBV7-2
d_gene: TRBD1
CDR3nt: TGTGCCAGCAGCTCTTGGGACAGGGGCTCGGGCAATCAGCCCCAGCATTTT
CDR3aa: CASSSWDRGSGNQPQHF

j_gene: TRBJ1-6
abundance: NA
len: 14
v_gene: TRBV5-8
d_gene: TRBD1
CDR3nt: TGTGCCAGCAGCCGGACAGGGGCCGGTTCACCCCTCCACTTT
CDR3aa: CASSRTGAGSPLHF

j_gene: TRBJ2-7
abundance: few
len: 13
v_gene: TRBV19
d_gene: NA
CDR3nt: TGTGCCAGTAGTCCAAACCCGAACCACGAGCAGTACTTC
CDR3aa: CASSPNPNHEQYF

j_gene: TRBJ1-2
abundance: NA
len: 17
v_gene: TRBV9
d_gene: NA
CDR3nt: TGTGCCAGCAGCGAGCCCAGGGACCCCGCAACTAACTATGGCTACACCTTC
CDR3aa: CASSEPRDPATNYGYTF

j_gene: TRBJ1-2
abundance: NA
len: 13
v_gene: TRBV29-1
d_gene: TRBD1
CDR3nt: TGCAGCGTTGAACAGCGGGACAGACGTGGCTACACCTTC
CDR3aa: CSVEQRDRRGYTF

j_gene: TRBJ2-7
abundance: few
len: 14
v_gene: TRBV7-2
d_gene: NA
CDR3nt: TGTGCCAGCAGCCTTACTCAGGGGCCCTACGAGCAGTACTTC
CDR3aa: CASSLTQGPYEQYF

j_gene: TRBJ2-5
abundance: NA
len: 16
v_gene: TRBV19
d_gene: NA
CDR3nt: TGTGCCAGTAGTATGACCCCTGGGCAGGGTAAAGAGACCCAGTACTTC
CDR3aa: CASSMTPGQGKETQYF

j_gene: TRBJ2-1
abundance: few
len: 12
v_gene: TRBV7-2
d_gene: NA
CDR3nt: TGTGCCAGCAGCTTAACGGGGAATGAGCAGTTCTTC
CDR3aa: CASSLTGNEQFF

j_gene: TRBJ1-1
abundance: few
len: 14
v_gene: TRBV7-2
d_gene: NA
CDR3nt: TGTGCCAGCAGCTCGACAGGAGGGCGGACTGAAGCTTTCTTT
CDR3aa: CASSSTGGRTEAFF

j_gene: TRBJ2-3
abundance: few
len: 12
v_gene: TRBV10-3
d_gene: TRBD2
CDR3nt: TGTGCCACCCGAACGGGGGGGGATACGCAGTATTTT
CDR3aa: CATRTGGDTQYF

j_gene: TRBJ2-1
abundance: NA
len: 15
v_gene: TRBV9
d_gene: TRBD1
CDR3nt: TGTGCCAGCAGCTACCGGGACAGGGGTTTTAATGAGCAGTTCTTC
CDR3aa: CASSYRDRGFNEQFF

j_gene: TRBJ1-5
abundance: few
len: 13
v_gene: TRBV2
d_gene: NA
CDR3nt: TGTGCCAGCACGGGGTTGGGAAATCAGCCCCAGCATTTT
CDR3aa: CASTGLGNQPQHF

j_gene: TRBJ2-5
abundance: NA
len: 12
v_gene: TRBV29-1
d_gene: TRBD1
CDR3nt: TGCACCGGGTGGGGACAGGGTGAGACCCAGTACTTC
CDR3aa: CTGWGQGETQYF

j_gene: TRBJ1-2
abundance: NA
len: 17
v_gene: TRBV7-2
d_gene: TRBD1
CDR3nt: TGTGCCAGCAGCTCAAGACAGGGCCTACCTATCGGAGATGGCTACACCTTC
CDR3aa: CASSSRQGLPIGDGYTF

j_gene: TRBJ2-7
abundance: few
len: 13
v_gene: TRBV14
d_gene: NA
CDR3nt: TGTGCCAGCGCGACAACCCGTTTGGCCGAGCAGTACTTC
CDR3aa: CASATTRLAEQYF

j_gene: TRBJ2-5
abundance: few
len: 14
v_gene: TRBV7-9
d_gene: TRBD1
CDR3nt: TGTGCCAGCAGCGCTCGACAGGGCCAAGAGACCCAGTACTTC
CDR3aa: CASSARQGQETQYF

j_gene: TRBJ2-3
abundance: few
len: 13
v_gene: TRBV7-3
d_gene: NA
CDR3nt: TGTGCCAGCAGCTCCGGGTTTACAGATACGCAGTATTTT
CDR3aa: CASSSGFTDTQYF

j_gene: TRBJ2-7
abundance: NA
len: 15
v_gene: TRBV7-9
d_gene: NA
CDR3nt: TGTGCCAGCAGCCGGCGTAGGGGGAGCTCCTACGAGCAGTACTTC
CDR3aa: CASSRRRGSSYEQYF

j_gene: TRBJ1-4
abundance: NA
len: 13
v_gene: TRBV9
d_gene: TRBD1
CDR3nt: TGTGCCAGCAGCCCCCAGGACAGGGGAAAACTGTTTTTT
CDR3aa: CASSPQDRGKLFF

j_gene: TRBJ2-4
abundance: few
len: 19
v_gene: TRBV4-3
d_gene: TRBD2
CDR3nt: TGCGCCAGCAGCCAAGATCAGGCTAGCGGGGGGCTAGCCAAAAACATTCAGTACTTC
CDR3aa: CASSQDQASGGLAKNIQYF

j_gene: TRBJ1-2
abundance: few
len: 13
v_gene: TRBV10-2
d_gene: NA
CDR3nt: TGCGCCAGCAGTGCGGCCCTTAACTATGGCTACACCTTC
CDR3aa: CASSAALNYGYTF

j_gene: TRBJ2-7
abundance: NA
len: 14
v_gene: TRBV7-9
d_gene: NA
CDR3nt: TGTGCCAGCAGCTTTTTTTCGGGGAGTAACGAGCAGTACTTC
CDR3aa: CASSFFSGSNEQYF

j_gene: TRBJ1-6
abundance: NA
len: 13
v_gene: TRBV28
d_gene: NA
CDR3nt: TGTGCCAGCCGTACCCTTATAGGGTCACCCCTCCACTTT
CDR3aa: CASRTLIGSPLHF

j_gene: TRBJ2-5
abundance: few
len: 13
v_gene: TRBV11-3
d_gene: NA
CDR3nt: TGTGCCAGCAGCTCCGGGTACTGGGAGACCCAGTACTTC
CDR3aa: CASSSGYWETQYF

j_gene: TRBJ2-1
abundance: NA
len: 12
v_gene: TRBV5-1
d_gene: NA
CDR3nt: TGCGCCAGCAGCTTGGAGGGCCTTGAGCAGTTCTTC
CDR3aa: CASSLEGLEQFF

j_gene: TRBJ1-1
abundance: few
len: 16
v_gene: TRBV7-2
d_gene: NA
CDR3nt: TGTGCCAGCAGCTTATTTAAAGGACAGTCATTCACTGAAGCTTTCTTT
CDR3aa: CASSLFKGQSFTEAFF

j_gene: TRBJ1-2
abundance: NA
len: 14
v_gene: TRBV14
d_gene: NA
CDR3nt: TGTGCCAGCAGCCCCTCCCGTGACAGCCATGGCTACACCTTC
CDR3aa: CASSPSRDSHGYTF

j_gene: TRBJ2-3
abundance: few
len: 14
v_gene: TRBV28
d_gene: TRBD1
CDR3nt: TGTGCCAGCAGTTCGGGACAGGGTACAGATACGCAGTATTTT
CDR3aa: CASSSGQGTDTQYF

j_gene: TRBJ2-1
abundance: NA
len: 15
v_gene: TRBV5-1
d_gene: NA
CDR3nt: TGCGCCAGCAGCTTTCAGGGCTTCTCCTACAATGAGCAGTTCTTC
CDR3aa: CASSFQGFSYNEQFF